One and the same sample provided the 5 T cell receptor beta chains below, sequenced in a study of blood T cell repertoires in COVID-19. Sequencing used immunoSEQ multiplex PCR; TCRdb keeps in-frame clones, though not all of them. The table records 95,000 to 150,000 clones, 84% of them present only once. Sequencing was done on a sample of PBMCs or T cells enriched from blood (not recorded which). The source is a woman in her 30s who had recovered from COVID-19.

The chain is built from TRBV5-1 and TRBJ2-5; D gene uncertain. This CDR3 comprises 14 residues. Germline V gene sequence: CDR1 SGHRS, CDR2 YFSETQ. V was clipped by 0 bases and J by 5 bases, with 11 bases between them. The CDR3 nucleotides are TGCGCCAGCAGCTTGGGAGTCTACCCGGAGACCCAGTACTTC. Its translation is CASSLGVYPETQYF.

The chain links TRBV18 to TRBJ2-7, with TRBD1 matching 10 bases. Germline values: CDR1 KGHSH, CDR2 LQKENI. The CDR3 has 15 residues. V shed 2 bases and J 3 bases; nucleotides not matched to a gene: 4. The CDR3 DNA follows: TGTGCCAGCTCACCAGGACAGGGGGTTATCTACGAGCAGTACTTC. It translates to CASSPGQGVIYEQYF.

The chain carries TRBV7-8 and TRBJ2-1; D is possibly TRBD1 (6 bases). CDR1 and CDR2 from the germline V gene are SGHVS and FQNEAQ. Trimming took 6 bases from V and 10 from J, leaving 16 bases between them. The CDR3 extends over 13 amino acids. The CDR3 here is CASSPYRVKEQFF. DNA of the CDR3: TGTGCCAGCAGTCCATACAGGGTAAAGGAGCAGTTCTTC.

The V call is TRBV7-9, the J call TRBJ2-1, with 9 positions matching TRBD2. V gave up 3 bases and J gave up 0 bases; unmatched junction bases: 6. The CDR3 has 17 residues. Germline V lookup: CDR1 SEHNR, CDR2 FQNEAQ (reference sequence). The CDR3 spells CASSLKAGGDSYNEQFF. Written as DNA, the CDR3 is TGTGCCAGCAGCTTGAAAGCGGGAGGCGACTCCTACAATGAGCAGTTCTTC. Using reference TRBV7-9 and TRBJ2-1 for the parts outside the CDR3, the full variable domain is DTGVSQNPRHKITKRGQNVTFRCDPISEHNRLYWYRQTLGQGPEFLTYFQNEAQLEKSRLLSDRFSAERPKGSFSTLEIQRTEQGDSAMYLCASSLKAGGDSYNEQFFGPGTRLTVL.

This chain joins TRBV10-2 and TRBJ1-5, with D possibly matching TRBD1 (6 bases). The CDR3 is made up of 14 amino acids. CDR1 is WSHSY and CDR2 is SAAADI in the germline V gene. The V end lost 8 bases, the J end lost 2 bases, and 13 bases lay between the germline ends. In DNA, the CDR3 is TGCGCCAGCGGTGGGGGCGGGGGCAATCAGCCCCAGCATTTT. This encodes CASGGGGGNQPQHF.